These 27 T cell receptor beta chains originate from one sample sequenced in a study of T cell repertoires in cytomegalovirus infection. One entry per CDR3 protein, called by TCRdb with MiXCR from the reads. Here the sample spans hundreds of thousands of distinct CDR3 sequences, 24% being singletons. Sequenced material: CD8+ T cells from PBMCs. The receptors originated from a human donor in good health (CMV status not recorded). Some clones in this sample may be carry-over from other donors' samples.

This clonotype was detected a few times. The genes are TRBV12-3 or TRBV12-4 and TRBJ1-1; D gene unclear. Trimming left V 4 bases short and J 0 bases short, with 6 bases between. This CDR3 is built from 13 residues. As DNA, the CDR3 is TGTGCCAGCAGTTCCAAGTTGAACACTGAAGCTTTCTTT. Encoded protein: CASSSKLNTEAFF.

V usage is TRBV9 and J usage is TRBJ2-3; possibly TRBD1 or TRBD2 for D (6 bases each). This CDR3 has 16 residues. Trimming left V 3 bases short and J 4 bases short, with 18 bases between. Germline-derived CDR1 and CDR2 are SGDLS and YYNGEE. CDR3 sequence (DNA): TGTGCCAGCAGCGACTTCGGGGGCCCCAAGGCAGATACGCAGTATTTT. Its translation: CASSDFGGPKADTQYF.

This clonotype has only a few counts. The chain recombines TRBV4-1 with TRBJ2-2, with D hard to call. The CDR3 has 13 amino acids. Trimming took off 3 bases at V and 10 bases at J, with 12 bases between the two ends. Germline values: CDR1 MGHRA, CDR2 YSYEKL. CDR3 sequence (DNA): TGCGCCAGCAGCCACAACCCATTCGAGGAGCTGTTTTTT. It codes for CASSHNPFEELFF.

The chain carries TRBV25-1 and TRBJ2-1, with 9 positions matching TRBD1. The CDR3 is 14 residues long. The junction had 2 bases not matched to a gene; V was cut back by 4 bases and J by 4 bases. In germline, CDR1 is MGHDK, CDR2 SYGVNS. The CDR3 sequence is CASSVDRGYNEQFF. CDR3 nucleotide sequence: TGTGCCAGCAGTGTGGACAGGGGTTACAATGAGCAGTTCTTC.

This clonotype showed up many times. This chain joins TRBV4-1 and TRBJ2-1; D is possibly TRBD2 (7 bases). From germline, CDR1 is MGHRA and CDR2 YSYEKL. The CDR3 runs 16 residues. Deletions cut 1 base from V and 8 bases from J, with 18 bases between. CDR3 sequence reads: CASSQVGGAFYDEQFF. DNA of the CDR3: TGCGCCAGCAGCCAAGTAGGGGGGGCCTTTTATGATGAGCAGTTCTTC.

The chain is built from TRBV12-3 or TRBV12-4 and TRBJ2-1; D is ambiguous. This CDR3 comprises 13 residues. Between the trimmed V and J ends, which lost 2 bases and 8 bases, there was a span of 10 bases. Here the CDR3 reads CASSLPWQDEQFF. The CDR3 DNA reads as TGTGCCAGCAGTTTACCCTGGCAGGATGAGCAGTTCTTC.

As to this clonotype: A much larger clone is a single base away; this may be a read error. This chain uses TRBV28 with TRBJ1-5; 7 bases fit TRBD1. The J call may be faulty, since TRBJ2-3 better matches the DNA end. Germline CDR1 is MDHEN and CDR2 is SYDVKM. The length of the CDR3 is 15 residues. CDR3 bases: TGTGCCAGCACCTACAGGGGTCTTGGCAATCAGCCCCAGTATTTT. Translating gives CASTYRGLGNQPQYF.

As concerns this clonotype: A clone one base away is much larger, so this may be a read error. This chain connects TRBV7-4 to TRBJ2-2, with D possibly being TRBD2 (5 bases). The CDR3 contains 12 residues. The germline V gene encodes CDR1 SGHVT and CDR2 SQSDAQ. CDR3 nucleotide sequence: TGTGCCAGCATTCATTTCACCGGGGAGCTGCTTTTT. It translates to CASIHFTGELLF.

This clonotype has only one observation. One end of the junction varies from germline; a read error may be responsible. The CDR3, as DNA: TGTGTCAGCACCTCCCGGGCCACCGGGTGGACCCAGTACTTC. Residues: CVSTSRATGWTQYF. The chain is built from TRBV6-2 or TRBV6-3 and TRBJ2-5; D is undetermined. The CDR3 is 14 amino acids. Germline lookup yields CDR1 MNHEY and CDR2 SVGEGT.

As concerns this clonotype: A junction boundary mismatches the germline segment, possibly from a read error. The rearrangement links TRBV19 to TRBJ1-1, with TRBD1 as a possible D gene (6 bases). This CDR3 has 11 residues. CDR1 is LNHDA and CDR2 is SQIVND in the germline V gene (reference sequence). The CDR3 loop is CVSSTGDEAFF. The DNA of the CDR3 is TGTGTCAGTTCGACAGGAGATGAAGCTTTCTTT. The full variable domain, in which reference TRBV19 and TRBJ1-1 provide the parts outside the CDR3, is DGGITQSPKYLFRKEGQNVTLSCEQNLNHDAMYWYRQDPGQGLRLIYYSQIVNDFQKGDIAEGYSVSREKKESFPLTVTSAQKNPTAFYLCVSSTGDEAFFGQGTRLTVV.

This clonotype appeared a few times. J is TRBJ2-3 and V is TRBV6-4; D is ambiguous. CDR3 length: 13 residues. Germline V gene lookup returns CDR1 MRHNA and CDR2 SNTAGT. V was shortened by 4 bases and J by 6 bases, with 11 bases between the two germline ends. CDR3 bases: TGTGCCAGCAGTGGGGCCCCCTCGGATACGCAGTATTTT. It encodes CASSGAPSDTQYF.

This clonotype was seen ten or more times. This chain joins TRBV7-2 and TRBJ2-7, with D possibly matching TRBD2 (5 bases). The CDR3 covers 13 residues. The germline V gene encodes CDR1 SGHTA and CDR2 FQGNSA. V lost 1 base, J lost 3 bases, and 7 bases lay in between. The CDR3 DNA sequence: TGTGCCAGCAGCTTAGAGCGGATCTACGAGCAGTACTTC. Protein: CASSLERIYEQYF.

This clonotype was counted only a few times. The rearrangement uses TRBV7-2 and TRBJ1-6; D gene ambiguous. The germline V gene has CDR1 SGHTA and CDR2 FQGNSA. The CDR3 has 13 residues. V was cut by 2 bases and J by 9 bases, with 8 bases left in between. CDR3 protein: CASSLFLGSPLHF. The CDR3 nucleotides read TGTGCCAGCAGCTTATTTCTTGGTTCACCCCTCCACTTT.

V usage is TRBV25-1 and J usage is TRBJ2-7, with D unresolved. The V end lost 2 bases, the J end lost 2 bases, and 16 bases lay between the germline ends. CDR1 is MGHDK and CDR2 is SYGVNS in the germline V gene. CDR3 length equals 16 residues. The CDR3 reads CASSEGEGLTPYEQYF. The CDR3 DNA is TGTGCCAGCAGTGAAGGGGAAGGTCTGACCCCCTACGAGCAGTACTTC.

The chain combines TRBV28 with TRBJ1-5; D call uncertain. This CDR3 region has 14 residues. The germline CDR1 and CDR2 sequences are MDHEN and SYDVKM. The germline V and J ends were trimmed by 2 bases and 3 bases, with 8 bases remaining between them. The CDR3 region has the DNA TGTGCCAGCAGTTTAAGGGCGCTCAATCAGCCCCAGCATTTT. It codes for CASSLRALNQPQHF.

The chain uses TRBV15 and TRBJ1-2; weak D call: TRBD1 (5 bases). The length of the CDR3 is 14 residues. Between the trimmed V and J ends, which lost 3 bases and 5 bases, there was a span of 13 bases. CDR1 LNHNV and CDR2 YYDKDF come from the germline V gene (reference sequence). The DNA of the CDR3 is TGTGCCACCAGCAGGGATCGGGGGAGGTATGGCTACACCTTC. It codes for CATSRDRGRYGYTF.

This clonotype was counted only a few times. The genes are TRBV2 and TRBJ2-7; unclear D gene. Trimming stripped 8 bases from V and 1 base from J, with 9 bases between. CDR3 length: 12 residues. Germline V CDR1 and CDR2: SNHLY, FYNNEI. Here the CDR3 DNA reads TGTGCCAGCGGAAGGCTGTCCTACGAGCAGTACTTC. This sequence encodes CASGRLSYEQYF. Based on the CDR3 plus reference TRBV2 and TRBJ2-7, the full variable domain is EPEVTQTPSHQVTQMGQEVILRCVPISNHLYFYWYRQILGQKVEFLVSFYNNEISEKSEIFDDQFSVERPDGSNFTLKIRSTKLEDSAMYFCASGRLSYEQYFGPGTRLTVT.

This clonotype was seen a few times. The V and J genes are TRBV6-4 and TRBJ2-1, with D perhaps TRBD2 (6 bases). Trimming took off 2 bases at V and 5 bases at J, with 10 bases between the two ends. CDR1 and CDR2 from the germline V gene are MRHNA and SNTAGT. The CDR3 runs 14 residues. The CDR3 nucleotides read TGTGCCAGCAGTGACCCGGGACTTAACAATGAGCAGTTCTTC. It encodes CASSDPGLNNEQFF.

This clonotype was seen only a few times. J is TRBJ1-5 and V is TRBV7-9; D is ambiguous. The CDR3 has 12 residues. Germline CDR1 reads SEHNR; CDR2 reads FQNEAQ (reference sequence). Trimming removed 5 bases from V and 9 bases from J, with 11 bases in between. The CDR3 is CASSPLAGPQHF. The CDR3 bases are TGTGCCAGCAGCCCCCTGGCTGGGCCCCAGCATTTT.

This clonotype was seen only a few times. A junction end diverges from the germline sequence, so it may reflect a read error. The chain links TRBV29-1 to TRBJ1-2; 7 bases are shared with TRBD1. The CDR3 totals 14 residues. The germline CDR1 and CDR2 sequences are SQVTM and ANQGSEA. In DNA form, the CDR3 reads TGCAGCGCCCCTGTTGAACAGGGGTTAAGGGATTCCGCCTTC. It specifies CSAPVEQGLRDSAF.

This clonotype was detected only a few times. The chain is built from TRBV5-6 and TRBJ2-1; D gene ambiguous. Germline V gene lookup returns CDR1 SGHDT and CDR2 YYEEEE. The CDR3 totals 14 residues. The V and J ends lost 2 bases and 2 bases respectively, with 8 bases between them. The CDR3 spells CASSFSYPYNEQFF. The CDR3 bases are TGTGCCAGCAGCTTTTCCTATCCCTACAATGAGCAGTTCTTC.

The rearrangement uses TRBV5-1 and TRBJ2-5; TRBD1 matches 7 bases. Germline V gene lookup returns CDR1 SGHRS and CDR2 YFSETQ. The CDR3 totals 15 residues. V lost 0 bases and J lost 1; bases outside the gene matches: 3. CDR3 in DNA: TGCGCCAGCAGCTTGGAGGGGGCTCCCCAAGAGACCCAGTACTTC. Translating gives CASSLEGAPQETQYF.

V usage is TRBV12-5 and J usage is TRBJ1-2, with a weak D call TRBD1 (6 bases). V was clipped by 0 bases and J by 0 bases, with 14 bases between them. The length of the CDR3 is 17 residues. CDR1 and CDR2 (germline): LGHNT, FRNRAP. The CDR3 sequence is CASGLVPRTEANYGYTF. The CDR3 coding sequence is TGTGCTAGTGGTTTGGTACCCCGGACAGAAGCTAACTATGGCTACACCTTC.

This clonotype was found a few times. V is TRBV12-3 or TRBV12-4 and J is TRBJ1-1, with TRBD1 as a possible D gene (6 bases). CDR3 length: 12 amino acids. V lost 4 bases and J lost 11, with 14 bases in between. The DNA of the CDR3 is TGTGCCAGCAGTTGGGGGCCAGAAGGTGCTTTCTTT. It codes for CASSWGPEGAFF.

A word on this clonotype: Since a much larger clone is just one base distant, this may be a read error. The chain couples TRBV7-2 to TRBJ2-2; possible D gene TRBD2, 7 bases. This CDR3 contains 15 residues. In germline, CDR1 is SGHTA, CDR2 FQGNSA. V shed 5 bases and J shed 6 bases, with 16 bases lying between them. The CDR3 DNA is TGTGCCAGCAGCCCCGAGGGGGGGGTGGCCGGGGAGCTGTTTTTT. This codes for CASSPEGGVAGELFF. Full variable domain (outside the CDR3, taken from reference TRBV7-2 and TRBJ2-2): GAGVSQSPSNKVTEKGKDVELRCDPISGHTALYWYRQSLGQGLEFLIYFQGNSAPDKSGLPSDRFSAERTGGSVSTLTIQRTQQEDSAVYLCASSPEGGVAGELFFGEGSRLTVL.

This clonotype was counted at least ten times. This chain joins TRBV5-4 and TRBJ1-2, with a possible D match to TRBD1 (6 bases). There are 15 residues in the CDR3. Per germline, CDR1 SGHNT and CDR2 YYREEE (reference sequence). V was trimmed by 0 bases and J by 3 bases, leaving 12 bases between them. The CDR3 loop is CASSLVLRQDYGYTF. Written as DNA, the CDR3 is TGTGCCAGCAGCTTGGTACTCCGACAGGACTATGGCTACACCTTC.

The sample holds many counts of this clonotype. The V and J genes are TRBV27 and TRBJ1-2; D is perhaps TRBD1 (6 bases). Germline V gene data show CDR1 as MNHEY and CDR2 as SMNVEV (reference sequence). The CDR3 length is 14 residues. Trimming removed 5 bases from V and 8 bases from J, with 18 bases in between. In DNA form, the CDR3 reads TGTGCCAGCAGTCCGACACAGGGAGTGGGCGGCTACACCTTC. Its translation is CASSPTQGVGGYTF.